These T cell receptor beta chains were read from a single sample in a study of early T cells in non-severe SARS-CoV-2 infection. TCRdb reprocessed the 5' RACE reads with MiXCR, giving one entry per CDR3 protein. The sample has some 80,000 distinct CDR3 sequences; around 10% are singletons. Sample: whole blood, taken at baseline. The receptors derive from an adult who was a healthcare worker with PCR-confirmed SARS-CoV-2 infection or an uninfected control (not recorded which). The donor label of this sample is uncertain. Both conserved end residues are part of each CDR3. The D gene is left open where the match is weak. Some rows mark clone size as missing; the rest say once, few, many or name a class of expanded clone.

cdr3_nt cdr3_aa j_call d_call clone_size v_call
TGTGCCAGCAGCCCAAGCCCCGGGCACCGAGAGGACCAAGAGACCCAGTACTTC CASSPSPGHREDQETQYF TRBJ2-5 - - TRBV11-3
TGTGCCAGCAGTTACTCCTCCCCTAGGGGGGCTTACAATGAGCAGTTCTTC CASSYSSPRGAYNEQFF TRBJ2-1 - - TRBV6-5
TGCAGTGCTAGCTCCGGACTAGAGCAGTTCTTC CSASSGLEQFF TRBJ2-1 - - TRBV20-1
TGTGCCAGCAGTTCACTAGCCCCGCTCTACGAGCAGTACTTC CASSSLAPLYEQYF TRBJ2-7 - - TRBV28
TGTGCCAGCAGTTCGAGACTAGCGGGAAGCACAGATACGCAGTATTTT CASSSRLAGSTDTQYF TRBJ2-3 TRBD2 few TRBV6-2/TRBV6-3
TGTGCCAGCAGCTTACAACTCGTCGGGCTAGCCGGGGGGGAGCTGTTTTTT CASSLQLVGLAGGELFF TRBJ2-2 - many TRBV7-2
TGTGCCAGCAGCCAGGCTGGTGTCGGGGAGCTGTTTTTT CASSQAGVGELFF TRBJ2-2 - - TRBV14
TGTGCCAGCAGCCAGGATCCGTGGGACACTGAAGCTTTCTTT CASSQDPWDTEAFF TRBJ1-1 - - TRBV7-9
TGTGCCTGGAGTGTACGGGAGGGCCTAGCGGGGGCTTACGAGCAGTACTTC CAWSVREGLAGAYEQYF TRBJ2-7 TRBD2 - TRBV30
TGTGCCAGCAGAACAGACAGGGGGGCCACCTACGAGCAGTACTTC CASRTDRGATYEQYF TRBJ2-7 TRBD1 - TRBV7-8
TGCAGTGCTAGCACGGGAAATTCACCCCTCCACTTT CSASTGNSPLHF TRBJ1-6 - many TRBV20-1
TGTGCCAGCACCGAACGGGGGGCTGAAGCTTTCTTT CASTERGAEAFF TRBJ1-1 - many TRBV6-1
TGTGCCAGCAGCTCGACTAGCGGCATGGGCGAGCAGTACTTC CASSSTSGMGEQYF TRBJ2-7 TRBD2 - TRBV11-2
TGTGCCAGCAGTAACAGATTAGCGGACTCCTACAATGAGCAGTTCTTC CASSNRLADSYNEQFF TRBJ2-1 - - TRBV6-5
TGTGCCAGCAGCTTGGGGCGGGCGCCCCTCCACTTT CASSLGRAPLHF TRBJ1-6 - - TRBV5-6
TGTGCTAGTGGTTTGGTACTCGCTGCTAGCGGGAGGGGAGCCAAAAACATTCAGTACTTC CASGLVLAASGRGAKNIQYF TRBJ2-4 TRBD2 many TRBV12-5
TGTGCCAGCAGCTTGTTGCAGCTGAGTTCTGGAAACACCATATATTTT CASSLLQLSSGNTIYF TRBJ1-3 - - TRBV5-8
TGTGCCAGCAGCGCAGGGGAACTAAGCTATGGCTACACCTTC CASSAGELSYGYTF TRBJ1-2 - many TRBV9
TGCAGTGCTCGGGGACAGGGGTATGATGGCTACACCTTC CSARGQGYDGYTF TRBJ1-2 TRBD1 - TRBV20-1
TGTGCCAGCTCACTACAACAGGGCAAAAATTCACCCCTCCACTTT CASSLQQGKNSPLHF TRBJ1-6 - - TRBV18
TGTGCCTCCAGGGCTTCCTACAATGAGCAGTTCTTC CASRASYNEQFF TRBJ2-1 - - TRBV30
TGTGCCAGCAGCCCCGCAGGAGCTTACACTGAAGCTTTCTTT CASSPAGAYTEAFF TRBJ1-1 - many TRBV12-3/TRBV12-4
TGCGCCAGCAGCCATACGGGGGGGTCCGGGGAGCTGTTTTTT CASSHTGGSGELFF TRBJ2-2 TRBD2 few TRBV4-3
TGCAGTGCTATTTTGGGGCGGCTAGCGGTTTACAATGAGCAGTTCTTC CSAILGRLAVYNEQFF TRBJ2-1 TRBD2 few TRBV20-1
TGTGCCAGCAGCTACGGGGCAGATACGCAGTATTTT CASSYGADTQYF TRBJ2-3 - few TRBV3-1
TGTGCCAGCAGCTTAGGGTGGTCCCGGTTCTTC CASSLGWSRFF TRBJ2-1 - few TRBV11-2
TGCGCCAGCAGCCCTACCAGGGGTAGCAATCAGCCCCAGCATTTT CASSPTRGSNQPQHF TRBJ1-5 - many TRBV4-1
TGTGCCAGCAGCCAGGCGGGATCAGTTAACGAGCAGTACTTC CASSQAGSVNEQYF TRBJ2-7 - - TRBV27
TGTGCCAGCACGGGTATGAAGCTTCGTGAAAAACTGTTTTTT CASTGMKLREKLFF TRBJ1-4 - - TRBV21-1
TGCGCCAGCAGCGGAGGACTAGCGGGCCGTTACGAGCAGTACTTC CASSGGLAGRYEQYF TRBJ2-7 TRBD2 few TRBV5-1
TGTGCCAGCAGCATCCGACTAGGGACAGAGCAGTACTTC CASSIRLGTEQYF TRBJ2-7 - - TRBV3-1
TGTGCCACCAGCAGAGGAGAGACTATCGCCTACGATGAGCAGTTCTTC CATSRGETIAYDEQFF TRBJ2-1 - few TRBV15
TGTGCCAGCAGCCCCCAGGGACTGGGCCAGCCCCAGCATTTT CASSPQGLGQPQHF TRBJ1-5 - - TRBV7-2
TGTGCCAGCAGCCAACTTACCGGGACCGAGACCGACTTC CASSQLTGTETDF TRBJ2-7 - - TRBV14
TGCGCCAGCGTAGCCGGGGACAGGGGAATGAACACTGAAGCTTTCTTT CASVAGDRGMNTEAFF TRBJ1-1 TRBD1 - TRBV10-2
TGTGCCAGCGGAGGACCGCCGCTCTACGAGCAGTACTTC CASGGPPLYEQYF TRBJ2-7 - - TRBV6-5
TGTGCCAGCTTTAACAGGGTCACAGATACGCAGTATTTT CASFNRVTDTQYF TRBJ2-3 - - TRBV2
TGTGCCAGCAGTTCCCTCCTCCTCCGGGAGCAGTTCTTC CASSSLLLREQFF TRBJ2-1 - few TRBV6-5
TGCGCCAGCAGCCAAGCGGGAGGCCTGGGCGAGCAGTACTTC CASSQAGGLGEQYF TRBJ2-7 TRBD2 many TRBV4-3
TGTGCTAGTGGCGGCACAGCCTACAATGAGCAGTTCTTC CASGGTAYNEQFF TRBJ2-1 - - TRBV12-5
TGCAGTGCTATCCAAGAGACCCAGTACTTC CSAIQETQYF TRBJ2-5 - - TRBV20-1
TGTGCCAGCTCATGGACAGGGGGAACCTACGAGCAGTACTTC CASSWTGGTYEQYF TRBJ2-7 TRBD1 few TRBV18
TGTGCCAGCACCCATCAGGACGGAGATCTTGGCTACACCTTC CASTHQDGDLGYTF TRBJ1-2 - few TRBV7-9
TGTGCCAGCAGTGAACGAGGGACAGCCTTTAATGAAAAACTGTTTTTT CASSERGTAFNEKLFF TRBJ1-4 TRBD1 - TRBV25-1
TGTGCTAGTGGTCCCTCAGGGGACAGGGATACTGAAGCTTTCTTT CASGPSGDRDTEAFF TRBJ1-1 TRBD1 many TRBV12-5